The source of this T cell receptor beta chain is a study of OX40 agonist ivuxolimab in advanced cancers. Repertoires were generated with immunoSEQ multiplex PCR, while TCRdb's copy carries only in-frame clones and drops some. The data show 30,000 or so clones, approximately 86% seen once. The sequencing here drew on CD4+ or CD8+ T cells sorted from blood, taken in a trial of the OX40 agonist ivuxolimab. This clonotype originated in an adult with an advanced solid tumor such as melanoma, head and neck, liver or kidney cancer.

The CDR3, as DNA: TGCGCCAGCAGCCAAGACGGTCCTGGGACTAGCAATTTGTACCAAGAGACCCAGTACTTC. Its translation: CASSQDGPGTSNLYQETQYF. The chain carries TRBV4-1 and TRBJ2-5; 9 bases fit TRBD2. J was trimmed by 0 bases and V by 0 bases; bases with no gene match: 14. The germline V gene encodes CDR1 MGHRA and CDR2 YSYEKL. CDR3 length equals 20 residues.